This entry lists 32 T cell receptor beta chains sequenced from one sample in a study of blood T cell repertoires in COVID-19. Data came from immunoSEQ multiplex PCR; TCRdb stores just in-frame clones and leaves some out. The sample includes about 330,000 clones, over 75% of them seen just once. Sequencing was performed on peripheral blood. The receptors were gathered from a woman aged 50 to 60 with active or convalescent COVID-19.

This chain links TRBV3-1 (or the pseudogene TRBV3-2) with TRBJ2-2, with 9 bases lining up with TRBD1. Germline V lookup: CDR1 LGHDT, CDR2 YNNKEL (reference sequence). The CDR3 spans 15 residues. Losses at the gene ends were 6 bases for V and 6 bases for J; bases not matched to a gene: 8. The CDR3: CASRAGQGMPGELFF. CDR3 DNA sequence: TGTGCCAGCAGAGCCGGACAGGGGATGCCCGGGGAGCTGTTTTTT.

There are a few counts of this clone. The chain carries TRBV18 and TRBJ1-1; 9 positions agree with TRBD1. CDR1 is KGHSH, CDR2 LQKENI, per germline. With 3 bases clipped from V and 3 bases from J, the junction kept 5 bases outside the gene matches. This CDR3 region has 15 residues. In DNA form, the CDR3 reads TGTGCCAGCTCACCGCGGGACAGGGTCCACACTGAAGCTTTCTTT. Translation gives CASSPRDRVHTEAFF.

The CDR3, as DNA: TGTGCCAGCAGCCAAGACCGGACAGTCCAAGAGACCCAGTACTTC. Translation: CASSQDRTVQETQYF. The chain couples TRBV3-1 (or the pseudogene TRBV3-2) to TRBJ2-5; possibly TRBD1 for D (6 bases). With 0 bases removed from V and 1 base from J, the gap between germline ends came to 9 bases. Germline CDR1 LGHDT, CDR2 YNNKEL (reference sequence). CDR3 length: 15 residues.

The chain combines TRBV10-2 with TRBJ1-1, with 8 positions matching TRBD1. Germline loops: CDR1 WSHSY, CDR2 SAAADI. CDR3 length: 13 amino acids. The V segment lost 6 bases and the J segment 5 bases; nucleotides outside the gene matches: 5. The CDR3 loop reads CASRTGAATEAFF. CDR3 in DNA: TGCGCCAGCAGGACAGGGGCCGCTACTGAAGCTTTCTTT.

In its sample, this clone was seen a few times. This chain joins TRBV6-5 and TRBJ1-2, with 9 bases matching TRBD1. The CDR3 runs 15 residues. V lost 6 bases, J lost 7 bases, and 12 bases stayed unmatched. Germline V gene sequence: CDR1 MNHEY, CDR2 SVGAGI. The CDR3 sequence is CASRDPGQGFGGYTF. The CDR3 nucleotides read TGTGCCAGCAGGGACCCGGGACAGGGTTTCGGTGGCTACACCTTC.

The chain employs TRBV6-2 or TRBV6-3 and TRBJ1-1; D gene unclear. The CDR3 extends over 14 amino acids. CDR1 and CDR2 (germline): MNHEY, SVGEGT. V gave up 5 bases and J gave up 4 bases, with 14 bases separating them. CDR3 protein: CASSGLDEVTEAFF. The CDR3 coding sequence is TGTGCCAGCAGTGGACTGGACGAGGTCACTGAAGCTTTCTTT.

This CDR3 reads CASSLESGAGLFTEAFF. DNA of the CDR3: TGTGCCAGCAGCTTAGAATCTGGGGCAGGGTTATTCACTGAAGCTTTCTTT. The gene calls are TRBV11-2 and TRBJ1-1; D perhaps matches TRBD1 (5 bases). The CDR3 loop spans 17 amino acids. Germline CDR1 is SGHAT and CDR2 is FQNNGV. V lost 0 bases to trimming and J lost 4 bases, with 18 bases between them. The entire variable domain, with the rest obtained from reference TRBV11-2 and TRBJ1-1, is as follows: EAGVAQSPRYKIIEKRQSVAFWCNPISGHATLYWYQQILGQGPKLLIQFQNNGVVDDSQLPKDRFSAERLKGVDSTLKIQPAKLEDSAVYLCASSLESGAGLFTEAFFGQGTRLTVV.

The gene calls are TRBV11-1 and TRBJ2-5; 8 positions match TRBD2. Trimming at V came to 5 bases and at J to 5 bases, leaving 4 bases not matched to a gene. Germline CDR1 SGHAT, CDR2 FQDESV (reference sequence). The CDR3 length is 13 residues. The CDR3 reads CASSMTSVETQYF. CDR3 bases: TGTGCCAGCAGCATGACTAGCGTGGAGACCCAGTACTTC. Full variable domain (rest looked up from reference TRBV11-1 and TRBJ2-5): EAEVAQSPRYKITEKSQAVAFWCDPISGHATLYWYRQILGQGPELLVQFQDESVVDDSQLPKDRFSAERLKGVDSTLKIQPAELGDSAMYLCASSMTSVETQYFGPGTRLLVL.

This clone was counted a single time. DNA for the CDR3: TGTGCCAGTAGTCCTCAGGGGCTATTTAGCACAGATACGCAGTATTTT. This gives the protein CASSPQGLFSTDTQYF. J is TRBJ2-3 and V is TRBV19; D possibly corresponds to TRBD1 (6 bases). V lost 5 bases to trimming and J lost 0 bases, with 15 bases between them. The germline V gene encodes CDR1 LNHDA and CDR2 SQIVND (reference sequence). The CDR3 contains 16 residues.

This clone was recorded once. J is TRBJ1-1 and V is TRBV5-1, with D maybe TRBD1 (5 bases). The germline V and J ends were trimmed by 6 bases and 10 bases, with 22 bases remaining between them. Germline values: CDR1 SGHRS, CDR2 YFSETQ. The CDR3 loop spans 14 amino acids. The CDR3 loop is CASTPGGVGVGAFF. The CDR3 region has the DNA TGCGCCAGCACCCCCGGGGGGGTAGGGGTTGGAGCTTTCTTT. Drawing the rest from reference TRBV5-1 and TRBJ1-1, the complete variable domain is KAGVTQTPRYLIKTRGQQVTLSCSPISGHRSVSWYQQTPGQGLQFLFEYFSETQRNKGNFPGRFSGRQFSNSRSEMNVSTLELGDSALYLCASTPGGVGVGAFFGQGTRLTVV.

DNA for the CDR3: TGTGCCAGCACCGGGACAGGGATGAGCTACACCTTC. It yields the protein CASTGTGMSYTF. The chain has TRBV12-3 or TRBV12-4 and TRBJ1-2; TRBD1 agrees at 9 bases. The CDR3 runs 12 residues. V lost 7 bases and J lost 9; bases outside the gene matches: 6.

The rearrangement uses TRBV7-8 and TRBJ1-4; D gene unclear. Trimming took 2 bases from V and 0 from J, leaving 7 bases between them. The germline gives CDR1 SGHVS, CDR2 FQNEAQ. The CDR3 contains 15 residues. Here the CDR3 DNA reads TGTGCCAGCAGCTTACGCTACGCAACTAATGAAAAACTGTTTTTT. Protein sequence: CASSLRYATNEKLFF.

CDR3 DNA: TGCAGCGTTGTGGGTCAGGGCCGAACCTACGAGCAGTACTTC. It specifies CSVVGQGRTYEQYF. The chain uses TRBV29-1 and TRBJ2-7, with D perhaps matching TRBD1 (5 bases). The CDR3 consists of 14 residues. V shed 4 bases and J shed 2 bases, with 15 bases lying between them. Germline V CDR1 and CDR2: SQVTM, ANQGSEA.

The V call is TRBV5-1, the J call TRBJ1-1; maybe TRBD1 (5 bases). This CDR3 contains 14 residues. V dropped 0 bases and J dropped 4 bases, with 10 bases sitting between them. CDR1 is SGHRS, CDR2 YFSETQ, per germline. CDR3 sequence reads: CASSLAGLGTEAFF. CDR3 nucleotides: TGCGCCAGCAGCTTGGCAGGGCTAGGCACTGAAGCTTTCTTT.

As for this clone: This same CDR3 is encoded by further DNA sequences in the sample. The chain couples TRBV7-9 to TRBJ1-5; no reliable D call. The ends were cut back, 3 bases at V and 1 base at J, with 7 bases in the middle. CDR1 is SEHNR, CDR2 FQNEAQ, per germline (reference sequence). This CDR3 region has 14 residues. The DNA for the CDR3 is TGTGCCAGCAGCTTGAGTTCAAGCAATCAGCCCCAGCATTTT. Translated, it gives CASSLSSSNQPQHF.

This clone is a singleton in its sample. The J gene is TRBJ2-5, the V gene TRBV5-1; TRBD2 might be the D (6 bases). Trimming stripped 2 bases from V and 3 bases from J, with 14 bases between. In germline, CDR1 is SGHRS, CDR2 YFSETQ. The CDR3 loop spans 15 amino acids. CDR3 loop: CASSFSTGGEETQYF. In nucleotides, the CDR3 is TGCGCCAGCAGCTTTTCAACAGGAGGGGAAGAGACCCAGTACTTC.

This chain joins TRBV19 and TRBJ1-4; D unclear. Germline lookup yields CDR1 LNHDA and CDR2 SQIVND (reference sequence). This CDR3 has 11 residues. V lost 6 bases to trimming and J lost 5 bases, with 4 bases between them. DNA of the CDR3: TGTGCCAGTAGCTTAAATGAAAAACTGTTTTTT. Residues: CASSLNEKLFF.

The chain joins TRBV7-2 to TRBJ1-1, with TRBD1 matching over 7 bases. The CDR3 totals 15 residues. Germline loops: CDR1 SGHTA, CDR2 FQGNSA. J lost 1 base, V lost 2 bases, and 4 bases had no gene match. CDR3: CASSLLGTANTEAFF. In DNA form, the CDR3 reads TGTGCCAGCAGCTTACTTGGGACAGCGAACACTGAAGCTTTCTTT.

The chain couples TRBV18 to TRBJ1-3; no firm D call. The germline V gene has CDR1 KGHSH and CDR2 LQKENI. Deletions cut 2 bases from V and 0 bases from J, with 8 bases between. The CDR3 totals 15 residues. CDR3 protein: CASSPNSNSGNTIYF. For the CDR3, the DNA is TGTGCCAGCTCACCAAACTCCAACTCTGGAAACACCATATATTTT.

The rearrangement uses TRBV15 and TRBJ1-2; TRBD1 agrees at 10 bases. Looked up from germline, CDR1 is LNHNV and CDR2 is YYDKDF (reference sequence). V dropped 8 bases and J dropped 7; count of bases not matched to a gene: 7. This CDR3 has 13 amino acids. Written as DNA, the CDR3 is TGTGCCACCCAAAGGGGACAGGGGCTTGGCTACACCTTC. This codes for CATQRGQGLGYTF.

This clone has just a few counts. The CDR3 DNA is TGTGCCAGCAGCCAGGGACAGGGGGCGATTCTCTATGGCTACACCTTC. Amino acids: CASSQGQGAILYGYTF. The V call is TRBV6-2 or TRBV6-3, the J call TRBJ1-2; TRBD1 agrees at 12 bases. CDR1 and CDR2 from the germline V gene are MNHEY and SVGEGT. The junction had 9 bases not matched to a gene; V was cut back by 6 bases and J by 4 bases. This CDR3 comprises 16 residues.

This clone was seen a single time. This sequence joins TRBV3-1 (or the pseudogene TRBV3-2) and TRBJ1-3, with 9 bases lining up with TRBD1. Germline V CDR1 and CDR2: LGHDT, YNNKEL (reference sequence). CDR3 length: 13 amino acids. V shed 1 base, J shed 10 bases, and the junction held 2 bases outside the gene matches. In nucleotides, the CDR3 is TGTGCCAGCAGCCAAGGACAGGGGGGAACCATATATTTT. It is translated as CASSQGQGGTIYF.

This chain uses TRBV19 with TRBJ1-2; 8 bases match TRBD1. CDR3 length: 14 amino acids. Germline V gene sequence: CDR1 LNHDA, CDR2 SQIVND (reference sequence). V was clipped by 5 bases and J by 4 bases; unmatched bases: 6. CDR3 nucleotides: TGTGCCAGTAGTGCTCGGGGACAGGCCTATGGCTACACCTTC. Translated: CASSARGQAYGYTF.

V and J are TRBV7-9 and TRBJ1-1; TRBD1 might be the D (6 bases). Germline V gives CDR1 SEHNR, CDR2 FQNEAQ (reference sequence). The CDR3 has 15 amino acids. Trimming removed 5 bases from V and 9 bases from J, with 22 bases in between. The DNA of the CDR3 is TGTGCCAGCAGCCGACCGATACAGGGCCCAGGGCAAGCTTTCTTT. Translating gives CASSRPIQGPGQAFF.

This clone was seen once. The gene calls are TRBV30 and TRBJ2-5; the D gene is possibly TRBD1 (6 bases). V was clipped by 4 bases and J by 1 base, with 10 bases between them. The CDR3 length is 13 residues. The V gene's germline CDR1 is GTSNPN and CDR2 SVGIG (reference sequence). DNA of the CDR3: TGTGCCTGGACCAGGGGACCCCAAGAGACCCAGTACTTC. Its protein product is CAWTRGPQETQYF.

The rearrangement joins TRBV30 to TRBJ2-1; 7 bases line up with TRBD1. Trimming at V came to 0 bases and at J to 5 bases, leaving 7 bases not matched to a gene. Germline-derived CDR1 and CDR2 are GTSNPN and SVGIG (reference sequence). This CDR3 comprises 15 residues. DNA of the CDR3: TGTGCCTGGAGTGTCAGACAGGGAATAAACAATGAGCAGTTCTTC. Residues: CAWSVRQGINNEQFF. The whole variable domain, remainder taken from reference TRBV30 and TRBJ2-1, is SQTIHQWPATLVQPVGSPLSLECTVEGTSNPNLYWYRQAAGRGLQLLFYSVGIGQISSEVPQNLSASRPQDRQFILSSKKLLLSDSGFYLCAWSVRQGINNEQFFGPGTRLTVL.

The chain joins TRBV5-1 to TRBJ1-4; D unclear. CDR1 is SGHRS and CDR2 is YFSETQ in the germline V gene. V lost 2 bases and J lost 3, with 17 bases in between. CDR3 length: 17 amino acids. The CDR3, as DNA: TGCGCCAGCAGCTTTTACGGGTATCGCGGCTCTAATGAAAAACTGTTTTTT. Amino acid sequence: CASSFYGYRGSNEKLFF.

This chain uses TRBV27 with TRBJ1-1; D is undetermined. V gave up 5 bases and J gave up 1 base, with 11 bases separating them. The CDR3 is 14 amino acids. CDR1 is MNHEY and CDR2 is SMNVEV in the germline V gene (reference sequence). CDR3 residues: CASSLPPWNTEAFF. The CDR3 DNA is TGTGCCAGCAGTCTCCCCCCTTGGAACACTGAAGCTTTCTTT.

The rearrangement links TRBV30 to TRBJ1-2, with TRBD1 identical over 8 bases. The V gene's germline CDR1 is GTSNPN and CDR2 SVGIG (reference sequence). V lost 3 bases and J lost 3; bases outside the gene matches: 6. The CDR3 sequence is 14 residues long. The CDR3 loop is CAWRPGDRYYGYTF. In DNA form, the CDR3 reads TGTGCCTGGAGGCCCGGGGACAGGTACTATGGCTACACCTTC.

The rearrangement links TRBV29-1 to TRBJ1-1; 7 positions agree with TRBD1. Unmatched junction bases numbered 2, after V lost 4 bases and J lost 6 bases. There are 11 residues in the CDR3. CDR1 and CDR2 (germline): SQVTM, ANQGSEA. CDR3 in amino acids: CSVGRGSEAFF. CDR3 nucleotides: TGCAGCGTTGGCAGGGGGTCTGAAGCTTTCTTT.

The J gene is TRBJ2-2, the V gene TRBV5-1; TRBD1 agrees at 7 bases. This CDR3 comprises 15 residues. After removal of 5 bases from V and 1 base from J, the junction contained 5 bases not matched to a gene. CDR1 and CDR2 from the germline V gene are SGHRS and YFSETQ. The CDR3 loop is CASSNRGENTGELFF. CDR3 DNA: TGCGCCAGCAGTAACAGGGGAGAGAACACCGGGGAGCTGTTTTTT.

This chain joins TRBV6-2 or TRBV6-3 and TRBJ2-5; D is unclear. The CDR3 is 15 amino acids. Germline-derived CDR1 and CDR2 are MNHEY and SVGEGT. With 0 bases removed from V and 2 bases from J, the gap between germline ends came to 10 bases. This CDR3 is CASSYSQTVQETQYF. The CDR3 DNA sequence: TGTGCCAGCAGTTACTCGCAAACAGTACAAGAGACCCAGTACTTC.